The clone carrying this T cell receptor beta chain was counted ten times or more. Its specificity is unknown. The ends were cut back, 1 base at V and 5 bases at J, with 6 bases in the middle. The CDR3 is made up of 12 amino acids. Germline loops: CDR1 SGHDT, CDR2 YYEEEE. These data belong to a study of T-cell memory formation after mild COVID-19. The study's findings and limits: Mostly located in CM and EM were contracting CD4+ clones, with contracting CD8+ clones located in EMRA.

TCRdb analysed the 5' RACE reads with MiXCR anew, one entry per CDR3 protein. The sample holds about 350,000 distinct CDR3 sequences, approximately 13% seen once. V and J are TRBV5-6 and TRBJ2-5; D call uncertain. The sequenced sample consisted of PBMCs or a T cell subset sorted from them (not recorded which). The origin of this receptor is a man aged 18 to 35 who had mild COVID-19 (a few samples of this study predate the infection). Cell type and time point are not known. The CDR3 loop is CASSLRRETQYF. CDR3 DNA: TGTGCCAGCAGCTTGCGGCGGGAGACCCAGTACTTC. Looking up the rest from reference TRBV5-6 and TRBJ2-5 gives the full variable domain: DAGVTQSPTHLIKTRGQQVTLRCSPKSGHDTVSWYQQALGQGPQFIFQYYEEEERQRGNFPDRFSGHQFPNYSSELNVNALLLGDSALYLCASSLRRETQYFGPGTRLLVL.